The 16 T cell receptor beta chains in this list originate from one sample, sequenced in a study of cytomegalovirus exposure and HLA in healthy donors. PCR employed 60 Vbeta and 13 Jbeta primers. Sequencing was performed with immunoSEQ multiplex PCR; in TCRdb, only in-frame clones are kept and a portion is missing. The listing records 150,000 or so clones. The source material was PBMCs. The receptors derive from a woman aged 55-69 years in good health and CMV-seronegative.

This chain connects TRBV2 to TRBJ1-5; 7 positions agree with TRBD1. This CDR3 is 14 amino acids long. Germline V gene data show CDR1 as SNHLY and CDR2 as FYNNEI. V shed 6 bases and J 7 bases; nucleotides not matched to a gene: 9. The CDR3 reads CASRGGQAGQPQHF. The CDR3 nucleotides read TGTGCCAGCAGGGGTGGACAGGCCGGACAGCCCCAGCATTTT.

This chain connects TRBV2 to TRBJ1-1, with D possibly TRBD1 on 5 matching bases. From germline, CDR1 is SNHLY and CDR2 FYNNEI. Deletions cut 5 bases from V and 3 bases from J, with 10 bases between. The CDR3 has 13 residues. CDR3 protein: CASSTEGHTEAFF. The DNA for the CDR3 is TGTGCCAGCAGTACGGAGGGGCACACTGAAGCTTTCTTT.

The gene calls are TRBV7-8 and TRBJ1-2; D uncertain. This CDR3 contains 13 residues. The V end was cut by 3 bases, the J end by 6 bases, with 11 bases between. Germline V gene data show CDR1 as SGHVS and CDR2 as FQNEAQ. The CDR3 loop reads CASSFPRQDGYTF. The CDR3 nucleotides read TGTGCCAGCAGCTTCCCCCGGCAGGATGGCTACACCTTC. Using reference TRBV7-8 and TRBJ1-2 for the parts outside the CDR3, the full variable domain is GAGVSQSPRYKVAKRGQDVALRCDPISGHVSLFWYQQALGQGPEFLTYFQNEAQLDKSGLPSDRFFAERPEGSVSTLKIQRTQQEDSAVYLCASSFPRQDGYTFGSGTRLTVV.

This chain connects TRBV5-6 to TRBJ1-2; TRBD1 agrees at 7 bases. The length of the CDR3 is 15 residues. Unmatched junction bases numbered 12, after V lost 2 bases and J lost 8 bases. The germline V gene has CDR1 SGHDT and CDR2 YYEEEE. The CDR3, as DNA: TGTGCCAGCAGCTTTGTACAGGGGATTGAAGGAGGCTACACCTTC. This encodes CASSFVQGIEGGYTF.

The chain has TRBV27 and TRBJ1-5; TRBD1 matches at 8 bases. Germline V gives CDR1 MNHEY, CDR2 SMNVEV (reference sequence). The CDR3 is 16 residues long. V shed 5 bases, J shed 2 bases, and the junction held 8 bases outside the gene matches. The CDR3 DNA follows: TGTGCCAGCAGTCCAGACAGGGGCGATGGCAATCAGCCCCAGCATTTT. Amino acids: CASSPDRGDGNQPQHF.

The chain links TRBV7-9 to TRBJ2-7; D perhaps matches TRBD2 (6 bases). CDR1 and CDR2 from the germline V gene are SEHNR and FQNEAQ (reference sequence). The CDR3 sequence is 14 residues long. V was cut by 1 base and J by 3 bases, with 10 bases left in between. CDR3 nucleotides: TGTGCCAGCAGCTTAGGGGGACTTCGCTACGAGCAGTACTTC. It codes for CASSLGGLRYEQYF.

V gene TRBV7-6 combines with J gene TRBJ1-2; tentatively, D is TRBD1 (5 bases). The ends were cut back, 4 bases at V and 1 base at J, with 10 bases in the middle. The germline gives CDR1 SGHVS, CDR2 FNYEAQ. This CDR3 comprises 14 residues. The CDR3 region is CASSSRGDNYGYTF. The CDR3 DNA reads TGTGCCAGCAGCTCCCGGGGGGATAACTATGGCTACACCTTC.

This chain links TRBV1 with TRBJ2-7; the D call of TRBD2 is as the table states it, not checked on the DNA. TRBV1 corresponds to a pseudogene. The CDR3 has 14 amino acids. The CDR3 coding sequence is TGCACCAGCAGCCAAGATCTAGGATCTTTTGAGCAGTACTTC. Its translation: CTSSQDLGSFEQYF.

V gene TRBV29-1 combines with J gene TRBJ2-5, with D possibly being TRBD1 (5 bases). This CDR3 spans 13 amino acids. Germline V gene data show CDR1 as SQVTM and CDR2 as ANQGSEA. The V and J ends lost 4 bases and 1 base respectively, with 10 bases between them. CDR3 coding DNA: TGCAGCGTTGTAGACAGTCTCCAAGAGACCCAGTACTTC. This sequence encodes CSVVDSLQETQYF.

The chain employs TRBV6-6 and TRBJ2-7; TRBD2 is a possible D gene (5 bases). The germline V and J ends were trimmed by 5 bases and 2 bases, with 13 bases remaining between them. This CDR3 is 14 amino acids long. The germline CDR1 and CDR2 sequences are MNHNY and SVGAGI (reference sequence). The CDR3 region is CASSNPEVAYEQYF. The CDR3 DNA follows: TGTGCCAGCAGTAACCCGGAGGTAGCCTACGAGCAGTACTTC.

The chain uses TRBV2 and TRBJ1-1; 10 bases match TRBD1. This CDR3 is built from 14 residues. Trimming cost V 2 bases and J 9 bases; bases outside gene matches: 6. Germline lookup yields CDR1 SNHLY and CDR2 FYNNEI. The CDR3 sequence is CASSEFSGQGKAFF. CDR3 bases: TGTGCCAGCAGTGAATTTTCGGGACAGGGGAAAGCTTTCTTT.

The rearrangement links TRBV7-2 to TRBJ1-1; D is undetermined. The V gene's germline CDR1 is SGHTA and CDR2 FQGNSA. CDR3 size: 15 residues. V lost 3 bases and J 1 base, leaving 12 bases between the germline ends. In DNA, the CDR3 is TGTGCCAGCAGCTTTATTCGGGGTCAGAACACTGAAGCTTTCTTT. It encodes CASSFIRGQNTEAFF.

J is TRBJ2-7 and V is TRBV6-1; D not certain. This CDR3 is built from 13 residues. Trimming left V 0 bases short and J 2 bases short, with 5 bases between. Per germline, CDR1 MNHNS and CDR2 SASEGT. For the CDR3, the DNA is TGTGCCAGCAGTGAAGCGAGGCCCTACGAGCAGTACTTC. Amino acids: CASSEARPYEQYF.

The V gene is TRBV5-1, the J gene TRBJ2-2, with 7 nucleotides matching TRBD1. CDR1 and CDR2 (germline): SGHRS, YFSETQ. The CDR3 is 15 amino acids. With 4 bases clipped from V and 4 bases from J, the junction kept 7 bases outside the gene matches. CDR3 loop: CASSTTGDLTGELFF. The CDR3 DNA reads TGCGCCAGCAGCACAACAGGGGACCTCACCGGGGAGCTGTTTTTT.

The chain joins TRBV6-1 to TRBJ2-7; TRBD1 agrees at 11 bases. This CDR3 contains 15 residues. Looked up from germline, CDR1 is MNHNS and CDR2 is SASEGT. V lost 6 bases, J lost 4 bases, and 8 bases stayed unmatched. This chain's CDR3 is CASSALDRGLYEQYF. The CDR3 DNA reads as TGTGCCAGCAGCGCCCTGGACAGGGGGCTTTACGAGCAGTACTTC.

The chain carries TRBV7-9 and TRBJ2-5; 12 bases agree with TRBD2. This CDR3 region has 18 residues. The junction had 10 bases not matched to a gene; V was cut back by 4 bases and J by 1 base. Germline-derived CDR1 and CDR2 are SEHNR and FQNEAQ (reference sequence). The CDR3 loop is CASSSAGTSGSSQETQYF. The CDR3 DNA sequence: TGTGCCAGCAGCTCGGCCGGGACTAGCGGGTCCTCCCAAGAGACCCAGTACTTC.